This entry describes one TCR beta chain. Method: immunoSEQ multiplex PCR; TCRdb's copy keeps in-frame clones and lacks some. The repertoire consists of tens of thousands of clones, with 82% occurring once and the leading ten covering 0.4% to 0.45%. The sort gate was single viable CD3+CD4+CD8-CD45RO+ cells for memory CD4+ T cells. The record originates from a study of memory CD4+ T cells and cytomegalovirus serostatus. V was pared by 1 base and J by 8 bases, with 17 bases between. The CDR3 length is 15 residues. The germline V gene has CDR1 LGHNA and CDR2 YSLEER. This chain connects TRBV4-3 to TRBJ1-2; no definite D call. The receptor was isolated from an adult in good health and CMV-seronegative. The source material was memory CD4+ T cells from blood. CDR3 in amino acids: CASSQVAAPIEGYTF. The CDR3 nucleotides are TGCGCCAGCAGCCAAGTCGCCGCTCCGATCGAGGGCTACACCTTC.